The 6 T cell receptor beta chains listed next were all sequenced from one sample in a study of blood T cell repertoires in COVID-19. Using immunoSEQ multiplex PCR, the repertoire was profiled, and TCRdb retains in-frame clones only, with some absent. The sample contains about 100,000 clones, roughly 85% of which appear only once. Sequences were obtained from peripheral blood. These receptors came from a man between 65 and 85 years old with active or convalescent COVID-19.

The chain recombines TRBV5-1 with TRBJ1-2; the match to TRBD1 covers 12 bases. Trimming at V came to 3 bases and at J to 4 bases, leaving 1 base not matched to a gene. CDR3 size: 14 residues. From germline, CDR1 is SGHRS and CDR2 YFSETQ. The DNA for the CDR3 is TGCGCCAGCAGCTCGGGACAGGGGGCCTATGGCTACACCTTC. It translates to CASSSGQGAYGYTF.

This chain connects TRBV14 to TRBJ1-3; D is unclear. V lost 6 bases to trimming and J lost 0 bases, with 12 bases between them. The CDR3 runs 15 residues. The germline CDR1 and CDR2 sequences are SGHDN and FVKESK. The CDR3 here is CASREEKDSGNTIYF. Written as DNA, the CDR3 is TGTGCCAGCAGGGAGGAGAAGGACTCTGGAAACACCATATATTTT.

This clone was recorded once. This chain joins TRBV19 and TRBJ2-7, with a tentative D call TRBD1 (6 bases). Germline lookup yields CDR1 LNHDA and CDR2 SQIVND (reference sequence). The length of the CDR3 is 16 residues. The V gene lost 4 bases and the J gene lost 1 base, with 17 bases spanning the gap. Written as DNA, the CDR3 is TGTGCCAGTAGTAAATACCCTGCAGGGGCATCCTACGAGCAGTACTTC. Amino acids: CASSKYPAGASYEQYF.

The V gene is TRBV24-1, the J gene TRBJ1-2; 9 bases fit TRBD1. V lost 0 bases to trimming and J lost 13 bases; unmatched junction nucleotides: 8. Germline assignment: CDR1 KGHDR and CDR2 SFDVKD. This CDR3 has 14 amino acids. The CDR3, as DNA: TGTGCCACCAGTGATTTGCGACAGGGGGGCCCCCTCACCTTC. It is translated as CATSDLRQGGPLTF.

This chain's CDR3 is CASSRDRGAYNEQFF. The CDR3 nucleotides read TGTGCCAGCAGCAGGGACAGGGGGGCCTACAATGAGCAGTTCTTC. This chain connects TRBV7-3 to TRBJ2-1; TRBD1 aligns across 11 bases. After removal of 5 bases from V and 2 bases from J, the junction contained 2 bases not matched to a gene. Germline V gene lookup returns CDR1 SGHTA and CDR2 FQGTGA. This CDR3 has 15 residues. Looking up the rest from reference TRBV7-3 and TRBJ2-1 gives the full variable domain: GAGVSQTPSNKVTEKGKYVELRCDPISGHTALYWYRQSLGQGPEFLIYFQGTGAADDSGLPNDRFFAVRPEGSVSTLKIQRTERGDSAVYLCASSRDRGAYNEQFFGPGTRLTVL.

The V and J genes are TRBV18 and TRBJ2-7; D might be TRBD2 (6 bases). Germline V gene lookup returns CDR1 KGHSH and CDR2 LQKENI. CDR3 size: 16 residues. Trimming pared 7 bases from V and 6 bases from J, leaving 25 bases between. This chain's CDR3 is CASCSREGMRGREQYF. DNA of the CDR3: TGTGCCAGCTGCTCTAGGGAAGGTATGCGGGGACGCGAGCAGTACTTC.